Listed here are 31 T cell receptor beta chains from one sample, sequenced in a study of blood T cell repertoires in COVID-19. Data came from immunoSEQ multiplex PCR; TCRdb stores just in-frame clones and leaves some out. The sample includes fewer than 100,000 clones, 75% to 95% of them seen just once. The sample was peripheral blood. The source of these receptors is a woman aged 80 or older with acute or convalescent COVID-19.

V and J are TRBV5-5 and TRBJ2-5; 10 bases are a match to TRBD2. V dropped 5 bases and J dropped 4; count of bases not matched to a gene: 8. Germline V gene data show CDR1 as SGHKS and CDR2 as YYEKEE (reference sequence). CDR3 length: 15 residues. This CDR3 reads CASSWPGLALETQYF. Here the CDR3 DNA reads TGTGCCAGCAGTTGGCCGGGACTAGCGCTAGAGACCCAGTACTTC.

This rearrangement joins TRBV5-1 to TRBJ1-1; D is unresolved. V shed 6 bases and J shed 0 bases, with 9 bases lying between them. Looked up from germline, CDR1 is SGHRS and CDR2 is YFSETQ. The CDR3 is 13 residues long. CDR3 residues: CASTLGMNTEAFF. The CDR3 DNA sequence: TGCGCCAGCACCCTCGGGATGAACACTGAAGCTTTCTTT. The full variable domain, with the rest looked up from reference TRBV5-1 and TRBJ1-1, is KAGVTQTPRYLIKTRGQQVTLSCSPISGHRSVSWYQQTPGQGLQFLFEYFSETQRNKGNFPGRFSGRQFSNSRSEMNVSTLELGDSALYLCASTLGMNTEAFFGQGTRLTVV.

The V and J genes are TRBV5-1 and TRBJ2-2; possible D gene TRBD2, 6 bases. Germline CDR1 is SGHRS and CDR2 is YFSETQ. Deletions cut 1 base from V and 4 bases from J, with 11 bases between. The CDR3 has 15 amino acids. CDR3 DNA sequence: TGCGCCAGCAGCTTGATCGCGGGGAGCACCGGGGAGCTGTTTTTT. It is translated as CASSLIAGSTGELFF.

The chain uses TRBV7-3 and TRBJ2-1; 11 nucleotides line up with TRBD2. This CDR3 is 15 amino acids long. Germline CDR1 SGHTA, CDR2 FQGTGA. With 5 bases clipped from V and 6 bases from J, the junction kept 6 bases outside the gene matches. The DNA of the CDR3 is TGTGCCAGCAGCCCGAGACTAGCGGGAATCAATGAGCAGTTCTTC. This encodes CASSPRLAGINEQFF.

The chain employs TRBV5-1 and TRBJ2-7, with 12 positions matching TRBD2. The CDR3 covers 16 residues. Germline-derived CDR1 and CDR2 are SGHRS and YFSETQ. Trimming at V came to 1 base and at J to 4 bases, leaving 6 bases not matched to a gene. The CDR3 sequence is CASSLSSGGAWYEQYF. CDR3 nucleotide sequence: TGCGCCAGCAGCTTGTCTAGCGGGGGGGCCTGGTACGAGCAGTACTTC. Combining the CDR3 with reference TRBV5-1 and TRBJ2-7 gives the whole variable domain KAGVTQTPRYLIKTRGQQVTLSCSPISGHRSVSWYQQTPGQGLQFLFEYFSETQRNKGNFPGRFSGRQFSNSRSEMNVSTLELGDSALYLCASSLSSGGAWYEQYFGPGTRLTVT.

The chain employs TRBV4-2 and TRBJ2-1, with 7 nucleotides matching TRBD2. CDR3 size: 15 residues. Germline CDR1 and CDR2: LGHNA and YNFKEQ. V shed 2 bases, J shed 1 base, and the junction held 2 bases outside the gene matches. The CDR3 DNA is TGTGCCAGCAGCCAACGAGCGGGGTCCTACAATGAGCAGTTCTTC. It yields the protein CASSQRAGSYNEQFF.

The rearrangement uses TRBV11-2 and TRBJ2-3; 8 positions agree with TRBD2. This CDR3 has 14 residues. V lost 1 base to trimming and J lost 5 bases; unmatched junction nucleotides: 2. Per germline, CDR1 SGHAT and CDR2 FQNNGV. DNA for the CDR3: TGTGCCAGCAGCTTAGTCCTAGCGGGAGATACGCAGTATTTT. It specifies CASSLVLAGDTQYF.

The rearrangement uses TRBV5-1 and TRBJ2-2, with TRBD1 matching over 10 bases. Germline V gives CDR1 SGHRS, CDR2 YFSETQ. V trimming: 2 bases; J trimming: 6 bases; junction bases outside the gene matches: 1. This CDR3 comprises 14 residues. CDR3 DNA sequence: TGCGCCAGCAGCTTCGGACAGGGGGCCGGGGAGCTGTTTTTT. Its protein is CASSFGQGAGELFF.

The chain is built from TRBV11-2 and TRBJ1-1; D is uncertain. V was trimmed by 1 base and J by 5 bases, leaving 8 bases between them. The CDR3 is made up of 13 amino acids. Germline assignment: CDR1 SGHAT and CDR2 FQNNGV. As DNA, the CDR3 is TGTGCCAGCAGCTTAGCCGGGAGAACTGAAGCTTTCTTT. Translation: CASSLAGRTEAFF.

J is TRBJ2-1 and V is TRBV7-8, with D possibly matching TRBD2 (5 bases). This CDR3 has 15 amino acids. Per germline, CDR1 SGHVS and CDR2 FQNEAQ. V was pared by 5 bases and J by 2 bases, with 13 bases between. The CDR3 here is CASSPSGRPYNEQFF. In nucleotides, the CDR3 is TGTGCCAGCAGCCCCAGCGGTCGACCCTACAATGAGCAGTTCTTC.

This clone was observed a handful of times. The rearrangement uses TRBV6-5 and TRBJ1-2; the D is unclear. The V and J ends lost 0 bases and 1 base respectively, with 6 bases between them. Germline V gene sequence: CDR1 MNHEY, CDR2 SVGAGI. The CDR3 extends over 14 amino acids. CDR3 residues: CASSYSGSNYGYTF. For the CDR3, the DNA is TGTGCCAGCAGTTACTCTGGCAGTAACTATGGCTACACCTTC.

CDR3 loop: CASRTGTGMNTEAFF. The CDR3 DNA reads TGTGCAAGTCGCACCGGGACAGGGATGAACACTGAAGCTTTCTTT. V gene TRBV12-2 combines with J gene TRBJ1-1; TRBD1 is the table's D call and was not checked against the DNA. TRBV12-2 is a pseudogene. The CDR3 runs 15 residues.

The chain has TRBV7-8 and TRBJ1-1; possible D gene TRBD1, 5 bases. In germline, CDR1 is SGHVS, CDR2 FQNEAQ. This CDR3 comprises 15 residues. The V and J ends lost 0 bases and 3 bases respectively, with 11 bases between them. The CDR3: CASSLAYGGDTEAFF. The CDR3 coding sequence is TGTGCCAGCAGCTTAGCCTACGGGGGGGACACTGAAGCTTTCTTT. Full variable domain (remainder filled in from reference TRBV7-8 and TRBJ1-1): GAGVSQSPRYKVAKRGQDVALRCDPISGHVSLFWYQQALGQGPEFLTYFQNEAQLDKSGLPSDRFFAERPEGSVSTLKIQRTQQEDSAVYLCASSLAYGGDTEAFFGQGTRLTVV.

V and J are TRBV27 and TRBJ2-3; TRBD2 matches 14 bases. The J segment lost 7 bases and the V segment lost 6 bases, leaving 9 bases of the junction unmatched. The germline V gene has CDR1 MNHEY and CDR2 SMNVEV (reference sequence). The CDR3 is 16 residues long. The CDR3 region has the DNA TGTGCCAGCAGCCAAGGGACTAGCGGGAGTGGCAATACGCAGTATTTT. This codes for CASSQGTSGSGNTQYF.

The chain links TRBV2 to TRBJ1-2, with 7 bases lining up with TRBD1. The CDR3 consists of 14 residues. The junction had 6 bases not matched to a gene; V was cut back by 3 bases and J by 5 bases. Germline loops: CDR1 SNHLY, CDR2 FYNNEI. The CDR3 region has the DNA TGTGCCAGCAGTGAGGCCAGGGGGTTGTATGGCTACACCTTC. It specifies CASSEARGLYGYTF.

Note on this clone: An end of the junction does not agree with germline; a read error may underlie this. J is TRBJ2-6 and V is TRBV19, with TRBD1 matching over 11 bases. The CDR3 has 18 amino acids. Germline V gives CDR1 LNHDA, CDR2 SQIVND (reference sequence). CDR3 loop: CASSPIGQGALGANVPTF. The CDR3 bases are TGTGCCAGTAGTCCCATAGGACAGGGGGCCTTAGGGGCCAACGTCCCGACTTTC.

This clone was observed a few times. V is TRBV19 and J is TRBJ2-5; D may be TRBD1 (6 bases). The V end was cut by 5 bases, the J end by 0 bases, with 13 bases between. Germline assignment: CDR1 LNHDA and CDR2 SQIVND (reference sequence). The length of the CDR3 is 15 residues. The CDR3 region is CASSPGQGYQETQYF. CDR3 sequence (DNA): TGTGCCAGTAGTCCGGGTCAGGGGTACCAAGAGACCCAGTACTTC.

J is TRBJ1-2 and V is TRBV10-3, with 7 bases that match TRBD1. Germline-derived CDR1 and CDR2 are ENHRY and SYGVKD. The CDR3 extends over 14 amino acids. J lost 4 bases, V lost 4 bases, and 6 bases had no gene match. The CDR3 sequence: CAISAGGSSYGYTF. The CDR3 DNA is TGTGCCATCAGTGCAGGGGGATCGAGCTATGGCTACACCTTC.

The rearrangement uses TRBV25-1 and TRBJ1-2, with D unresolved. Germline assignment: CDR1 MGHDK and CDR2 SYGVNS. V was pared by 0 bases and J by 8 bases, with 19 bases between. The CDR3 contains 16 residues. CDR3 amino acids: CASSEYSPGEGGGYTF. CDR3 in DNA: TGTGCCAGCAGTGAATATTCCCCCGGTGAGGGAGGGGGCTACACCTTC.

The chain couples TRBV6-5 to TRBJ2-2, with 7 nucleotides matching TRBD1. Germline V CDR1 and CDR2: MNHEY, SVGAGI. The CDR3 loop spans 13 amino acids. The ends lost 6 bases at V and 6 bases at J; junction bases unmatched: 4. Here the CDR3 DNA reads TGTGCCAGCAGCGAGGGGGCTGCCGGGGAGCTGTTTTTT. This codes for CASSEGAAGELFF.

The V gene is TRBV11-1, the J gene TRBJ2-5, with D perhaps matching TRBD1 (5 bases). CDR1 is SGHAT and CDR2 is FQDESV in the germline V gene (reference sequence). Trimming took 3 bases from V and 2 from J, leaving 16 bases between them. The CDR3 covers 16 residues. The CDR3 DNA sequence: TGTGCCAGCAGCTTTTCGAGTTCGAAGGGGCAAGAGACCCAGTACTTC. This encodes CASSFSSSKGQETQYF.

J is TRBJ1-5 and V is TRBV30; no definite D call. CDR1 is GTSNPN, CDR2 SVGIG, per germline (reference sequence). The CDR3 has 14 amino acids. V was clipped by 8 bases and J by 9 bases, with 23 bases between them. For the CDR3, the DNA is TGTGCCCCCACCCCTCCGACGGGTACCGGGCCCCAGCATTTT. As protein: CAPTPPTGTGPQHF.

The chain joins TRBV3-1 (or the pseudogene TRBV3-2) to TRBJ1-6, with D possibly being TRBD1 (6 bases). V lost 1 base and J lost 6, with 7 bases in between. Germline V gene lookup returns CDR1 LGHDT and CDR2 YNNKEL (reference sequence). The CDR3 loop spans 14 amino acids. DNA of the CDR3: TGTGCCAGCAGCCAAGGGACAGTTAATTCACCCCTCCACTTT. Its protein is CASSQGTVNSPLHF.

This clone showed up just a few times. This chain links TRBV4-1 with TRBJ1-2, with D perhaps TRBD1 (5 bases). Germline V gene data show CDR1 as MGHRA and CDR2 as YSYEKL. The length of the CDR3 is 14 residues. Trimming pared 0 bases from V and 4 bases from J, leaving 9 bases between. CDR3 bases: TGCGCCAGCAGCCAAGATGGCAGGGTCTATGGCTACACCTTC. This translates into CASSQDGRVYGYTF.

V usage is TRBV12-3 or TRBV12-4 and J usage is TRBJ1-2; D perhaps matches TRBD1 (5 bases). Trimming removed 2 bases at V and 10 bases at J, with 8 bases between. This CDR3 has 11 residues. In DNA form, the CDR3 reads TGTGCCAGCAGTTTATGGGGCGACTACACCTTC. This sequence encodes CASSLWGDYTF.

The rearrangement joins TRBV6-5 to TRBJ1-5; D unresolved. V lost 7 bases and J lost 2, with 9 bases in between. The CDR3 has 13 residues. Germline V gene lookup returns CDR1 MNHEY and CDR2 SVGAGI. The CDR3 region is CASMTGGNQPQHF. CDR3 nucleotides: TGTGCCAGCATGACGGGTGGCAATCAGCCCCAGCATTTT.

CDR3 DNA: TGCGCCAGCAGCCGATGGGCGGGAGGTTCCTACAATGAGCAGTTCTTC. Residues: CASSRWAGGSYNEQFF. The V gene is TRBV5-1, the J gene TRBJ2-1; TRBD2 matches at 8 bases. V trimming: 4 bases; J trimming: 1 base; junction bases outside the gene matches: 7. Germline assignment: CDR1 SGHRS and CDR2 YFSETQ. This CDR3 region has 16 residues. The full variable domain, rest sourced from reference TRBV5-1 and TRBJ2-1, is KAGVTQTPRYLIKTRGQQVTLSCSPISGHRSVSWYQQTPGQGLQFLFEYFSETQRNKGNFPGRFSGRQFSNSRSEMNVSTLELGDSALYLCASSRWAGGSYNEQFFGPGTRLTVL.

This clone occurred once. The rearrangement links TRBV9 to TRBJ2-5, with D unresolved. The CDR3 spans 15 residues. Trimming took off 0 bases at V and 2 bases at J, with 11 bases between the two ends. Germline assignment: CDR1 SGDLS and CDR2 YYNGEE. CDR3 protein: CASSVGGRIQETQYF. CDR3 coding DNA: TGTGCCAGCAGCGTAGGAGGAAGGATACAAGAGACCCAGTACTTC.

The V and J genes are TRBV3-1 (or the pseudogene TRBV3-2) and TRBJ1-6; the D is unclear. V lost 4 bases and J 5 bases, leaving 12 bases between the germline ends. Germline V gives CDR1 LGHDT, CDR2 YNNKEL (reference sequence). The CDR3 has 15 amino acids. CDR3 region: CASSPPGRNNSPLHF. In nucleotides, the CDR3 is TGTGCCAGCAGCCCTCCGGGTAGGAATAATTCACCCCTCCACTTT.

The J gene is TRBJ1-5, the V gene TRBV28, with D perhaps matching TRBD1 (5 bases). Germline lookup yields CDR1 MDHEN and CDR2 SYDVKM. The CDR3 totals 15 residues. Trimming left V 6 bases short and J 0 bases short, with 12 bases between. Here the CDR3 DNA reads TGTGCCAGCAGCCATGGACAATTTAGCAATCAGCCCCAGCATTTT. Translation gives CASSHGQFSNQPQHF. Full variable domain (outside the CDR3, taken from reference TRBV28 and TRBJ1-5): DVKVTQSSRYLVKRTGEKVFLECVQDMDHENMFWYRQDPGLGLRLIYFSYDVKMKEKGDIPEGYSVSREKKERFSLILESASTNQTSMYLCASSHGQFSNQPQHFGDGTRLSIL.

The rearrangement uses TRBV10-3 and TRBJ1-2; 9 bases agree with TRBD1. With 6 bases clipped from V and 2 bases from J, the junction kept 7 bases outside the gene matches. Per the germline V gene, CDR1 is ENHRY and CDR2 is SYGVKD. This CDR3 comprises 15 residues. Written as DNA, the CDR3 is TGTGCCATCAGCCAGGGACAGGGTGCAAACTATGGCTACACCTTC. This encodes CAISQGQGANYGYTF.